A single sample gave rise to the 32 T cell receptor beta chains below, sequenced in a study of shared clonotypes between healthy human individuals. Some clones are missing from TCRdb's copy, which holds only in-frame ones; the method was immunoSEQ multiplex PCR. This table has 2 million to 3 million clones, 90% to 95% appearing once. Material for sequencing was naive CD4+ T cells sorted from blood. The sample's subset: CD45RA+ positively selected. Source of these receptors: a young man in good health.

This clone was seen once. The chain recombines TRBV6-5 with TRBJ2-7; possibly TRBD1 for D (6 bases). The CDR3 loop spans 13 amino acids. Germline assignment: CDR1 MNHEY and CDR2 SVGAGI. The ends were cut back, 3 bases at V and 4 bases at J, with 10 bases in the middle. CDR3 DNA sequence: TGTGCCAGCAGTTATACAGGGTTATACGAGCAGTACTTC. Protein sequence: CASSYTGLYEQYF.

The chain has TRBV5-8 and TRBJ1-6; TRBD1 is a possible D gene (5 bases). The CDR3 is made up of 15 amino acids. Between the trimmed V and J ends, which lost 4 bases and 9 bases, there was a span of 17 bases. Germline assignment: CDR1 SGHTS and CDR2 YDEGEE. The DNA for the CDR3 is TGTGCCAGCAGCCTCTCGACTCAGGGAGCTTCACCCCTCCACTTT. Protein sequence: CASSLSTQGASPLHF.

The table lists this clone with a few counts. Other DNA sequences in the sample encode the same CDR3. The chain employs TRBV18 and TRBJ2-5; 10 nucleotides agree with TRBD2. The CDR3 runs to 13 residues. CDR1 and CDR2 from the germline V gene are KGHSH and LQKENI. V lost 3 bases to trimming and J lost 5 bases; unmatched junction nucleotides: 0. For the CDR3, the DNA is TGTGCCAGCTCACCGGGACTAGCGGAGACCCAGTACTTC. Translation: CASSPGLAETQYF.

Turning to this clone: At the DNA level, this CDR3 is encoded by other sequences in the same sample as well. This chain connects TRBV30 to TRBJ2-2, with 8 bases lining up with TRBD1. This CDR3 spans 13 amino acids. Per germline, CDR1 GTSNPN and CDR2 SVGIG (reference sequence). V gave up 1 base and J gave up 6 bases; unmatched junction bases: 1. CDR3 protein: CAWSGQGSGELFF. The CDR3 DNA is TGTGCCTGGAGTGGACAGGGGTCCGGGGAGCTGTTTTTT.

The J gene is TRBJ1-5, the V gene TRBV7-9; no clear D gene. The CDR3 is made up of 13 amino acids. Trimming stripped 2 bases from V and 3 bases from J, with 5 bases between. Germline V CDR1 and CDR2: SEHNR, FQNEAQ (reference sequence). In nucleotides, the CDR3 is TGTGCCAGCAGCTTAAATCCCAATCAGCCCCAGCATTTT. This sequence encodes CASSLNPNQPQHF.

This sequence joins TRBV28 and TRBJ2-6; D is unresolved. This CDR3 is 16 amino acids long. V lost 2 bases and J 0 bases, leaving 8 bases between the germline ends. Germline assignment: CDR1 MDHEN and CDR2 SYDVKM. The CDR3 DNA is TGTGCCAGCAGTTTACCGTCGGGCTCTGGGGCCAACGTCCTGACTTTC. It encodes CASSLPSGSGANVLTF.

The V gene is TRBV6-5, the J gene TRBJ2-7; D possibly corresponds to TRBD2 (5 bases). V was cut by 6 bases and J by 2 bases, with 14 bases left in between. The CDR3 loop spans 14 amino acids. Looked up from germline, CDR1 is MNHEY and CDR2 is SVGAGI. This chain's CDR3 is CASRMRVETYEQYF. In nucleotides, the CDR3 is TGTGCCAGCAGAATGAGGGTGGAGACCTACGAGCAGTACTTC.

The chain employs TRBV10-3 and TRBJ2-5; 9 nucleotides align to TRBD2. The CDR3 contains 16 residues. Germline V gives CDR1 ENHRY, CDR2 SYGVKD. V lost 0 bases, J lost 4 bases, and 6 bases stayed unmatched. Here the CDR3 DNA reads TGTGCCATCAGTGAGTCGAAAATTAGCGGGAGAGAGACCCAGTACTTC. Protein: CAISESKISGRETQYF.

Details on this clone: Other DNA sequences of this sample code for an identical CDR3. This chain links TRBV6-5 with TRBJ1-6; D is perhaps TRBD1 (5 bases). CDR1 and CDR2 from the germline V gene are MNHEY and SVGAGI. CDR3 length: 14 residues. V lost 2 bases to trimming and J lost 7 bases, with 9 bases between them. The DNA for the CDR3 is TGTGCCAGCAGTTACGGGACGGCGAATTCACCCCTCCACTTT. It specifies CASSYGTANSPLHF.

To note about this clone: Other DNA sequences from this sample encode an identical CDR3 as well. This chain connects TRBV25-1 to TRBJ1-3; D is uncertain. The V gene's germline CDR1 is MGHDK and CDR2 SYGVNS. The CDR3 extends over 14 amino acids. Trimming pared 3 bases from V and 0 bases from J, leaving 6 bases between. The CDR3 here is CASSDPSSGNTIYF. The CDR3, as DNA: TGTGCCAGCAGTGATCCAAGCTCTGGAAACACCATATATTTT.

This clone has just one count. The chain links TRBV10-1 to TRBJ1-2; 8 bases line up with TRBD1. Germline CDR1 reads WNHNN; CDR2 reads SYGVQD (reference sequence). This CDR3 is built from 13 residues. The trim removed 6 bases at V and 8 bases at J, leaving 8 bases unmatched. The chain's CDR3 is CASSSGQGQGYTF. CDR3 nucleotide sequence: TGCGCCAGCAGCTCCGGACAGGGCCAAGGCTACACCTTC.

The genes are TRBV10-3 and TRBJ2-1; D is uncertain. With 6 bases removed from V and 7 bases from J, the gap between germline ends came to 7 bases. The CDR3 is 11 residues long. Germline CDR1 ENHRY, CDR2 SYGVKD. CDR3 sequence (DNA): TGTGCCATCAGCCTCCTTAATGAGCAGTTCTTC. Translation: CAISLLNEQFF.

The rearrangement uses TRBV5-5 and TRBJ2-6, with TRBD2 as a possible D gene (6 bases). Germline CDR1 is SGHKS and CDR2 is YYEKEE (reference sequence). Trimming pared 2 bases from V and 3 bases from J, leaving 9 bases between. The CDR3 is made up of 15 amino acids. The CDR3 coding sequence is TGTGCCAGCAGCTTCGGAGGGCTTGGGGCCAACGTCCTGACTTTC. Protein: CASSFGGLGANVLTF.

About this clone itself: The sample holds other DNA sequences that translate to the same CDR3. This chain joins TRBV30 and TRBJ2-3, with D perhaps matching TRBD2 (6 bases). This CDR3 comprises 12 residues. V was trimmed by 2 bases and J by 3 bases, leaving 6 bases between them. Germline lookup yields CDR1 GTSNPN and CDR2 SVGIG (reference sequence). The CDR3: CAWSRGTDTQYF. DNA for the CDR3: TGTGCCTGGAGTCGGGGGACAGATACGCAGTATTTT. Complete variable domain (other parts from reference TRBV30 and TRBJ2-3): SQTIHQWPATLVQPVGSPLSLECTVEGTSNPNLYWYRQAAGRGLQLLFYSVGIGQISSEVPQNLSASRPQDRQFILSSKKLLLSDSGFYLCAWSRGTDTQYFGPGTRLTVL.

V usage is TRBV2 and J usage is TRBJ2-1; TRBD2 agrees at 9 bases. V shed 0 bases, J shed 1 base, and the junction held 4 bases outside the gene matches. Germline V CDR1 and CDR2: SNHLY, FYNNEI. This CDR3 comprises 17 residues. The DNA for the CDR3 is TGTGCCAGCAGTGAAGCGGGTCTAGCGGGATCCTACAATGAGCAGTTCTTC. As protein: CASSEAGLAGSYNEQFF.

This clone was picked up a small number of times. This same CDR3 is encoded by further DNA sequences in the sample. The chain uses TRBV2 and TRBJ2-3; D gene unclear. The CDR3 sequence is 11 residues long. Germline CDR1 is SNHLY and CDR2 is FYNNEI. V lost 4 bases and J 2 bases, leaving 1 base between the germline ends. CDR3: CASSVTDTQYF. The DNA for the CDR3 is TGTGCCAGCAGTGTCACAGATACGCAGTATTTT. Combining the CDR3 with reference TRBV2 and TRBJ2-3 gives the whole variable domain EPEVTQTPSHQVTQMGQEVILRCVPISNHLYFYWYRQILGQKVEFLVSFYNNEISEKSEIFDDQFSVERPDGSNFTLKIRSTKLEDSAMYFCASSVTDTQYFGPGTRLTVL.

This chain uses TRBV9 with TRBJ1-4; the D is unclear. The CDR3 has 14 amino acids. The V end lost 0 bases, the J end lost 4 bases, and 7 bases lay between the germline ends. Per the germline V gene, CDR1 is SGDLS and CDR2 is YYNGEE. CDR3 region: CASSVAGLNEKLFF. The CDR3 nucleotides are TGTGCCAGCAGCGTAGCCGGACTTAATGAAAAACTGTTTTTT.

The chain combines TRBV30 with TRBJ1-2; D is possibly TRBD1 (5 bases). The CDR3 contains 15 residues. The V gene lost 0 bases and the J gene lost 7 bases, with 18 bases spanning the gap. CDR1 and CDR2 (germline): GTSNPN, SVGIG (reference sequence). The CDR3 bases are TGTGCCTGGAGTGTAGTGGGGCCCTCCAGGTCTGGCTACACCTTC. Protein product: CAWSVVGPSRSGYTF.

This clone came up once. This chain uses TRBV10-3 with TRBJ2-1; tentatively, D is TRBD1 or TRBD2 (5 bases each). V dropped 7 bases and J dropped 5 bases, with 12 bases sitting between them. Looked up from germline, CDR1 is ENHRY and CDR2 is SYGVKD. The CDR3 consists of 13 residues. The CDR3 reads CAINRDLDNEQFF. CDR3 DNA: TGTGCCATCAACCGGGACCTTGACAATGAGCAGTTCTTC.

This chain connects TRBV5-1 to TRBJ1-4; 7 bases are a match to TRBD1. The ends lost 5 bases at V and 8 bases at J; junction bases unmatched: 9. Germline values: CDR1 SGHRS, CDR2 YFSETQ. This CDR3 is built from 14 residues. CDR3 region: CASSRDRDSEKLFF. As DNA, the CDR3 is TGCGCCAGCAGTCGGGACAGAGATAGCGAAAAACTGTTTTTT.

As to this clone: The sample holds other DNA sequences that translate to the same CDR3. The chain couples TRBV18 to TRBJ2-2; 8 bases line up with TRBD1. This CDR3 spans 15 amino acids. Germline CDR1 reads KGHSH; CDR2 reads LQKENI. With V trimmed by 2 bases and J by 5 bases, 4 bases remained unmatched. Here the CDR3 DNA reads TGTGCCAGCTCACCAGGGACAGGCCGAACCGGGGAGCTGTTTTTT. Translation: CASSPGTGRTGELFF.

In nucleotides, the CDR3 is TGCGCCAGCAGCTACGGAGGGCTAGCAGGGACCGGGGAGCTGTTTTTT. Its translation: CASSYGGLAGTGELFF. V usage is TRBV4-1 and J usage is TRBJ2-2, with a tentative D call TRBD2 (6 bases). V was clipped by 5 bases and J by 5 bases, with 18 bases between them. Germline V gene data show CDR1 as MGHRA and CDR2 as YSYEKL. There are 16 residues in the CDR3.

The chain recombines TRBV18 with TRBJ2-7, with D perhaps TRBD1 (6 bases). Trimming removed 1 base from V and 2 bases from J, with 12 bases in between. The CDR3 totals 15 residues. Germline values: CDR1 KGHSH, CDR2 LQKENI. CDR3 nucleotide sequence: TGTGCCAGCTCACCACAGGGGGTAACCCCCTACGAGCAGTACTTC. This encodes CASSPQGVTPYEQYF.

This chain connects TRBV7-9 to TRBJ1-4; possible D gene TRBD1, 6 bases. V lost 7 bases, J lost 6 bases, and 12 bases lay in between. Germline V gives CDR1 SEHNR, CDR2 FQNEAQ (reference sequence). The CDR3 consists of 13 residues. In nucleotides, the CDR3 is TGTGCCAGCACCCTCAGGGGAGATGAAAAACTGTTTTTT. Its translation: CASTLRGDEKLFF.

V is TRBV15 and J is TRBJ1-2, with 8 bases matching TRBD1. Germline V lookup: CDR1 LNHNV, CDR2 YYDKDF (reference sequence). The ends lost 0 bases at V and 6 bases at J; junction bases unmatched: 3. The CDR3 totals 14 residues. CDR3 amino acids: CATSRDRTGNGYTF. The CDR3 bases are TGTGCCACCAGCAGAGATAGGACAGGGAATGGCTACACCTTC.

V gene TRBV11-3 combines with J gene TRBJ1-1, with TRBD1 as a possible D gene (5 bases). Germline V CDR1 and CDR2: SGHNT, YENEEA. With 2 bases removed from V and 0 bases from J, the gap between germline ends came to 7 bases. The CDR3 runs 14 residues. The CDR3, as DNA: TGTGCCAGCAGCTTAAAGGGACTGAACACTGAAGCTTTCTTT. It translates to CASSLKGLNTEAFF.

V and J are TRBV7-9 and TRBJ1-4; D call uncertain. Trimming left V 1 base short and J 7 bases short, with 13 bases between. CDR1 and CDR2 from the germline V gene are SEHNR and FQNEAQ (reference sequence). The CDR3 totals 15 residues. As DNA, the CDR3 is TGTGCCAGCAGCTTAGTTGAAAGCCCCCGTGAAAAACTGTTTTTT. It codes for CASSLVESPREKLFF.

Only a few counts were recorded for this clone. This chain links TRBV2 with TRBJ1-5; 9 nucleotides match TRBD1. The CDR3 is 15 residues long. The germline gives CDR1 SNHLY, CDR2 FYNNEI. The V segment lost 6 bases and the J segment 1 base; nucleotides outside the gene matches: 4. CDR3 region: CASSTGGISNQPQHF. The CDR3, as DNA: TGTGCCAGCAGCACAGGGGGCATAAGCAATCAGCCCCAGCATTTT.

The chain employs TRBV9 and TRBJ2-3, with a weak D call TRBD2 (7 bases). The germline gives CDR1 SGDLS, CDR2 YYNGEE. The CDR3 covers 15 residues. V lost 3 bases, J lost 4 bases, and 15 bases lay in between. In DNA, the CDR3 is TGTGCCAGCAGCGCGGAGGGGGGGAGGCCAGATACGCAGTATTTT. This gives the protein CASSAEGGRPDTQYF.

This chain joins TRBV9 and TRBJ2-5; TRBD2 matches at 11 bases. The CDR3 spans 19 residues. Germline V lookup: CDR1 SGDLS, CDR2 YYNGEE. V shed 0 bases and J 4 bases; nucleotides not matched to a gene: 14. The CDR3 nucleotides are TGTGCCAGCAGCGTAGGGGCTAGCGGGAGGTTTGGTGGGGCAGAGACCCAGTACTTC. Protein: CASSVGASGRFGGAETQYF.

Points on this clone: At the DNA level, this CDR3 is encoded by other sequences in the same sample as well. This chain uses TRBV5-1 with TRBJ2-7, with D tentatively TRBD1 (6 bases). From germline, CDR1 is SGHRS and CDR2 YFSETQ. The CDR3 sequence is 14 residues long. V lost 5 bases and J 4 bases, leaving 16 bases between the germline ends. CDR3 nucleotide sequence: TGCGCCAGCAGACCTCCGGGGCAGGGGTACGAGCAGTACTTC. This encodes CASRPPGQGYEQYF.

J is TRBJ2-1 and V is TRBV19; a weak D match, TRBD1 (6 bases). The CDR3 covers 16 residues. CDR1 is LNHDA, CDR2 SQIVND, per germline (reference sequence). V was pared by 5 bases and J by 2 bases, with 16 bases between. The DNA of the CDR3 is TGTGCCAGTAGTGGGGTTAGCAGGGGAACCTACAATGAGCAGTTCTTC. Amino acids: CASSGVSRGTYNEQFF.